These 17 T cell receptor beta chains share one sample of origin, sequenced in a study of T cells after yellow fever vaccination. From the 5' RACE reads, TCRdb called clonotypes with MiXCR, one entry per CDR3 protein. In the table there are 150,000 or so distinct CDR3 sequences, around 7.3% of which are singletons. Sequences were derived from CD4+ T cells sorted from PBMCs, sampled about 5 days after the first yellow fever vaccination. The receptors shown here come from a man aged 18 to 35 who received the YFV17D yellow fever vaccine.

Many counts were recorded for this clonotype. This rearrangement joins TRBV12-3 or TRBV12-4 to TRBJ2-3; 13 bases agree with TRBD2. V shed 0 bases and J 2 bases; nucleotides not matched to a gene: 5. The CDR3 has 18 residues. CDR3 nucleotide sequence: TGTGCCAGCAGTTTAGCTGGACTAGCGGGGGCCGTCACAGATACGCAGTATTTT. Translated: CASSLAGLAGAVTDTQYF.

This clonotype was counted many times. This chain joins TRBV28 and TRBJ2-7; D is undetermined. The germline V gene encodes CDR1 MDHEN and CDR2 SYDVKM. The CDR3 extends over 12 amino acids. V was shortened by 5 bases and J by 7 bases, with 12 bases between the two germline ends. The CDR3 DNA follows: TGTGCCAGCAGTACCGACCCCTGGGAGCAGTACGTC. Translation gives CASSTDPWEQYV.

V usage is TRBV10-3 and J usage is TRBJ2-7; no clear D. This CDR3 contains 11 residues. The germline CDR1 and CDR2 sequences are ENHRY and SYGVKD. The ends were cut back, 6 bases at V and 7 bases at J, with 10 bases in the middle. DNA of the CDR3: TGTGCCATCAGGGGAAACGGGGAGCAGTACGTC. Translation: CAIRGNGEQYV.

This clonotype was detected many times. The chain combines TRBV7-9 with TRBJ1-1; D is unclear. This CDR3 contains 13 residues. With 8 bases removed from V and 2 bases from J, the gap between germline ends came to 12 bases. The germline CDR1 and CDR2 sequences are SEHNR and FQNEAQ (reference sequence). The CDR3: CASRREGNTEAFF. The CDR3 DNA reads TGTGCCAGCCGACGGGAGGGAAACACTGAAGCTTTCTTT.

On this clonotype itself: A much larger clone is a single base away; this may be a read error. The rearrangement links TRBV20-1 to TRBJ2-1; 7 positions match TRBD2. The V gene's germline CDR1 is DFQATT and CDR2 SNEGSKA (reference sequence). The CDR3 extends over 14 amino acids. J lost 9 bases, V lost 3 bases, and 11 bases had no gene match. Here the CDR3 DNA reads TGCAGTGCTAGGGGTTTGGGGGGGAGGCTTGAGCAGTTCTTC. Amino acid sequence: CSARGLGGRLEQFF.

The rearrangement uses TRBV11-2 and TRBJ1-4, with a tentative D call TRBD1 (5 bases). The CDR3 length is 12 residues. With 5 bases removed from V and 11 bases from J, the gap between germline ends came to 12 bases. The germline V gene has CDR1 SGHAT and CDR2 FQNNGV. In DNA, the CDR3 is TGTGCCAGCAGCCCTTCACGGGGCAAACTGTTTTTT. Its protein is CASSPSRGKLFF.

J is TRBJ1-5 and V is TRBV19, with no clear D. Per the germline V gene, CDR1 is LNHDA and CDR2 is SQIVND (reference sequence). The CDR3 runs to 12 residues. The V end lost 5 bases, the J end lost 4 bases, and 6 bases lay between the germline ends. The CDR3 sequence: CASSARNQPQHF. In DNA form, the CDR3 reads TGTGCCAGTAGTGCCCGGAATCAGCCCCAGCATTTT.

This clonotype was found many times. The chain employs TRBV7-2 and TRBJ2-7; 8 bases line up with TRBD2. Germline trimming cut 3 bases from V and 7 bases from J; bases unmatched to any gene: 14. The V gene's germline CDR1 is SGHTA and CDR2 FQGNSA. There are 16 residues in the CDR3. The CDR3 sequence: CASSFNPLAGGQEQYF. Written as DNA, the CDR3 is TGTGCCAGCAGCTTCAATCCCCTCGCGGGGGGCCAAGAGCAGTACTTC.

This clonotype was observed a handful of times. J is TRBJ1-2 and V is TRBV9; no reliable D call. Deletions cut 4 bases from V and 9 bases from J, with 13 bases between. This CDR3 is built from 12 residues. Looked up from germline, CDR1 is SGDLS and CDR2 is YYNGEE. The CDR3 is CASSPLRGRYTF. The DNA of the CDR3 is TGTGCCAGCAGCCCCCTTCGAGGTCGCTACACCTTC.

This clonotype was seen at least ten times. This rearrangement joins TRBV12-3 or TRBV12-4 to TRBJ2-2, with 7 bases fitting TRBD1. This CDR3 has 12 amino acids. V gave up 5 bases and J gave up 6 bases; unmatched junction bases: 0. In DNA, the CDR3 is TGTGCCAGCAGTGGACAGGCCGGGGAGCTGTTTTTT. Translated, it gives CASSGQAGELFF.

In this sample, this clonotype turned up many times. The CDR3, as DNA: TGTGCCAGCAGCCTAGACCTCTTGGGGTCGACAGATACGCAGTATTTT. Amino acids: CASSLDLLGSTDTQYF. The chain has TRBV12-3 or TRBV12-4 and TRBJ2-3, with D uncertain. The ends were cut back, 6 bases at V and 3 bases at J, with 19 bases in the middle. This CDR3 has 16 amino acids.

This clonotype was recorded at least ten times. The chain joins TRBV5-1 to TRBJ1-1; 12 bases agree with TRBD1. Germline V gives CDR1 SGHRS, CDR2 YFSETQ. V dropped 4 bases and J dropped 4; count of bases not matched to a gene: 8. The CDR3 sequence is 16 residues long. In DNA form, the CDR3 reads TGCGCCAGCAGCCTTGGGACAGGGGGCGTCGGCACTGAAGCTTTCTTT. Translation gives CASSLGTGGVGTEAFF.

This chain uses TRBV19 with TRBJ1-1; D unclear. Trimming shortened V by 3 bases and J by 6 bases, and 11 bases separated the two germline ends. Germline CDR1 is LNHDA and CDR2 is SQIVND (reference sequence). The CDR3 spans 13 residues. Here the CDR3 reads CASSIRARAEAFF. As DNA, the CDR3 is TGTGCCAGTAGTATTCGGGCTAGGGCTGAAGCTTTCTTT.

J is TRBJ2-7 and V is TRBV18; D remains ambiguous. The CDR3 is 13 amino acids. V was shortened by 2 bases and J by 3 bases, with 8 bases between the two germline ends. Looked up from germline, CDR1 is KGHSH and CDR2 is LQKENI. Here the CDR3 reads CASSPSRNYEQYV. The CDR3 DNA reads as TGTGCCAGCTCACCATCAAGAAACTACGAGCAGTACGTC.

This clonotype has at least ten counts. The chain links TRBV5-1 to TRBJ2-7; no clear D gene. This CDR3 spans 13 amino acids. V dropped 4 bases and J dropped 2 bases, with 10 bases sitting between them. Germline CDR1 is SGHRS and CDR2 is YFSETQ. The CDR3 bases are TGCGCCAGCAGCCCTGGTGGAGCCTACGAGCAGTACTTC. The encoded protein is CASSPGGAYEQYF.

The chain combines TRBV11-2 with TRBJ2-3; D not certain. CDR3 size: 13 residues. V lost 0 bases and J 3 bases, leaving 4 bases between the germline ends. CDR1 is SGHAT, CDR2 FQNNGV, per germline. The CDR3 region has the DNA TGTGCCAGCAGCTTAGAGGAGACAGATACGCAGTATTTT. Residues: CASSLEETDTQYF.

J is TRBJ2-3 and V is TRBV11-3; 9 positions agree with TRBD1. The CDR3 is 15 amino acids. V was pared by 4 bases and J by 6 bases, with 8 bases of the junction left unmatched. CDR1 and CDR2 from the germline V gene are SGHNT and YENEEA. The CDR3 loop is CASSSGTGQRDTQYF. In DNA, the CDR3 is TGTGCCAGCAGCTCCGGGACAGGGCAGCGGGATACGCAGTATTTT.